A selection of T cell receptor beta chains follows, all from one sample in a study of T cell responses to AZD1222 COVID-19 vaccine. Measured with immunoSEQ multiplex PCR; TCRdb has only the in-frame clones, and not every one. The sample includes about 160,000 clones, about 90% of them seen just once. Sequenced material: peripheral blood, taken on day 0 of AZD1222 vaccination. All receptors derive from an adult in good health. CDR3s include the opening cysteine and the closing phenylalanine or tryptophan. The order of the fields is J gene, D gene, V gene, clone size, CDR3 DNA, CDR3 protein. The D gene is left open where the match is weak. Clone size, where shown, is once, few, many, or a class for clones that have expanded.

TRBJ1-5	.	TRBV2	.	TGTGCCACCCAGGGAATATATAACCCAAATCAGCCCCAGCATTTT	CATQGIYNPNQPQHF
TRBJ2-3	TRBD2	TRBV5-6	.	TGTGCCAGCAGCCCGAGGACTAGCGGCGGCACAGATACGCAGTATTTT	CASSPRTSGGTDTQYF
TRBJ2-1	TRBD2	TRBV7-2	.	TGTGCCAGCAGCCCCGCGGCGGGAGTCGCCTACAATGAGCAGTTCTTC	CASSPAAGVAYNEQFF
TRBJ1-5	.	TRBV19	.	TGTGCCTCAGGCCACCCGGGGCCCCAGCATTTT	CASGHPGPQHF
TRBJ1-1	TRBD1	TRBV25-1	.	TGTGCCAGCAGTGGCCTGGGACAGGGTGGAGCTTTCTTT	CASSGLGQGGAFF
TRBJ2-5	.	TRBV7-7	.	TGTGCCAGCAGCCCCAATCACCAAGGAGGGCTCGAGACCCAGTACTTC	CASSPNHQGGLETQYF
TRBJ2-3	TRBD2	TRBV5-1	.	TGCGCCAGCAGCCTTCAGTCGCAGGGAGGGTTGGATACGCAGTATTTT	CASSLQSQGGLDTQYF
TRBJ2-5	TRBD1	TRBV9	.	TGTGCCAGCAGCGTGGGACAGGGAGGAGAGACCCAGTACTTC	CASSVGQGGETQYF
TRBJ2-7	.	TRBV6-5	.	TGTGCCACCGCGAGATTTGGGGGGCCCAACGAGCAGTACTTC	CATARFGGPNEQYF
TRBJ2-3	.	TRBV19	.	TGTGCCAGTATAGCGACGGTTACTAGCACAGATACGCAGTATTTT	CASIATVTSTDTQYF
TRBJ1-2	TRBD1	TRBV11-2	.	TGTGCCAGCAGCCAAGCAGGGGGTTTGGGCTACACCTTC	CASSQAGGLGYTF
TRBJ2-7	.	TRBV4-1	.	TGCGCCAGCAGCCAAGATCGTGGGTCCTACGAGCAGTACTTC	CASSQDRGSYEQYF
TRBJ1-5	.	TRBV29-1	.	TGCAGCGTTGCCCAGGGGATCAATCAGCCCCAGCATTTT	CSVAQGINQPQHF
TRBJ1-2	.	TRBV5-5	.	TGTGCCAGCAGCTTGACGGGTGGCAACTATGGCTACACCTTC	CASSLTGGNYGYTF
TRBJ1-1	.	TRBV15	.	TGTGCCACCAGCCGCTTTGATGGGCAGGGCACTGAAGCTTTCTTT	CATSRFDGQGTEAFF
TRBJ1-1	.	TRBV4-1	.	TGCGCCAGCAGCCAAGATAGGGGGATGAACACTGAAGCTTTCTTT	CASSQDRGMNTEAFF
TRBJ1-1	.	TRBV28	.	TGTGCCAGCAGTTTAAGGGGGAGACCTGGGGCTTTCTTT	CASSLRGRPGAFF
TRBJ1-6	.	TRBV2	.	TGTGCCAGCCGACCCGAACGACAGCCTAATTCACCCCTCCACTTT	CASRPERQPNSPLHF
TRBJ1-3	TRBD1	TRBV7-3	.	TGTGCCAGCCAGGGGGCTGGAAACACCATATATTTT	CASQGAGNTIYF
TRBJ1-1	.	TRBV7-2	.	TGTGCCAGCAGCTTAGGGGCTTGGACTGAAGCTTTCTTT	CASSLGAWTEAFF
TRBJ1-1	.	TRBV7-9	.	TGTGCCAGCAGCTCCAGTAAGGGACAGAACACTGAAGCTTTCTTT	CASSSSKGQNTEAFF
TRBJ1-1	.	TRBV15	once	TGTGCCACCAGCAGAGATGTACCACCCACTGAAGCTTTCTTT	CATSRDVPPTEAFF
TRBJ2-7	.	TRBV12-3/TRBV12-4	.	TGTGCCAGCAGAAAACAGGGGGGGCGAGAGCAGTACTTC	CASRKQGGREQYF
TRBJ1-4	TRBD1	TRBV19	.	TGTGCCAGTAGTGCCGACAGGGTGTCCGCAACTAATGAAAAACTGTTTTTT	CASSADRVSATNEKLFF
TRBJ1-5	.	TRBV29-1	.	TGCAGCGTTGTAGAAGGATCCAATCAGCCCCAGCATTTT	CSVVEGSNQPQHF
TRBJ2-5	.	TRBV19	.	TGTGCCAGTAGTATAGATCTTTTACCCAGAGGGGGAGAGACCCAGTACTTC	CASSIDLLPRGGETQYF
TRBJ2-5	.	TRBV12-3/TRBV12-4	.	TGTGCCAGCAGTTTTAAAGAGACCCAGTACTTC	CASSFKETQYF
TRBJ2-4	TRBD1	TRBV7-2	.	TGTGCCAGCAGCTCGACAGGGGGCGAGACCAAAAACATTCAGTACTTC	CASSSTGGETKNIQYF
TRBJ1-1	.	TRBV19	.	TGTGCCAGTAGTATACTTCTCAAACGGAACACTGAAGCTTTCTTT	CASSILLKRNTEAFF
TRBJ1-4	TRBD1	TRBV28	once	TGTGCCAGCAGTGTCCCCATGGGACAGGGGAATGAAAAACTGTTTTTT	CASSVPMGQGNEKLFF
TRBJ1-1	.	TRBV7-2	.	TGTGCCAGCAGCTTAGTACGTTTCGGGTCGGGCACTGAAGCTTTCTTT	CASSLVRFGSGTEAFF
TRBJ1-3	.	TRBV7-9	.	TGTGCCAGCAGCTTAGCGAAAGACTCTGGAAACACCATATATTTT	CASSLAKDSGNTIYF
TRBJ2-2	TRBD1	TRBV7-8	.	TGTGCCAGCAGCTTAGTAGCGATCCAGGGGGCGGGGGAGCTGTTTTTT	CASSLVAIQGAGELFF
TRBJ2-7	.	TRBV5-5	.	TGTGCCAGCAGCTTCCCACAGGGCTCCTACGAGCAGTACTTC	CASSFPQGSYEQYF
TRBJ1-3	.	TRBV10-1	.	TGCGCCAGCCAAGATTCTGGAAACACCATATATTTT	CASQDSGNTIYF
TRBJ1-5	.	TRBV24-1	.	TGTGCCACCAGTGGGCAGGGATATCAGCCCCAGCATTTT	CATSGQGYQPQHF
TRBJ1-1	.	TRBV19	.	TGTGCCAGTAGTATGGGCCGTTGGGGAGACACTGAAGCTTTCTTT	CASSMGRWGDTEAFF
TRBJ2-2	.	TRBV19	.	TGTGCCAGTAGTATTTCGGGAGTGAGGACCGGGGAGCTGTTTTTT	CASSISGVRTGELFF
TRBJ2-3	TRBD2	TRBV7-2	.	TGTGCCAGCAGCTTAACCTCCGGGACTAGCGTCACAGATACGCAGTATTTT	CASSLTSGTSVTDTQYF
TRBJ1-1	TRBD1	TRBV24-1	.	TGTGCCACCCGCCCGGACAGGGGGAACACTGAAGCTTTCTTT	CATRPDRGNTEAFF
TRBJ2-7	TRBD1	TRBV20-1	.	TGCAGTGCTAGTCGAGGGGGCAACGAGCAGTACTTC	CSASRGGNEQYF
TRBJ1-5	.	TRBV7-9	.	TGTGCCAGCAGCCAAGAGGGCAATCAGCCCCAGCATTTT	CASSQEGNQPQHF
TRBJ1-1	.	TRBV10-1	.	TGCGCCAGCAGTGAGAAATTGGGGGCGAGTGTTGAAGCTTTCTTT	CASSEKLGASVEAFF
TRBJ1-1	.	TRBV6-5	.	TGTGCCAGCAGGGCACACGGTCTGAACACTGAAGCTTTCTTT	CASRAHGLNTEAFF
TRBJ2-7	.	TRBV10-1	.	TGCGCCAGCAGTGATTTGAACAGCTACGAGCAGTACTTC	CASSDLNSYEQYF
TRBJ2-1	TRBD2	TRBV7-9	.	TGTGCCAGCAGCCGAAGGAAACTAGCGGGGGGGTACAATGAGCAGTTCTTC	CASSRRKLAGGYNEQFF
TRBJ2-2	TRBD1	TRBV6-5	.	TGTGCCAGCAGTTACGGGACAGGGGGTCCCACCGGGGAGCTGTTTTTT	CASSYGTGGPTGELFF